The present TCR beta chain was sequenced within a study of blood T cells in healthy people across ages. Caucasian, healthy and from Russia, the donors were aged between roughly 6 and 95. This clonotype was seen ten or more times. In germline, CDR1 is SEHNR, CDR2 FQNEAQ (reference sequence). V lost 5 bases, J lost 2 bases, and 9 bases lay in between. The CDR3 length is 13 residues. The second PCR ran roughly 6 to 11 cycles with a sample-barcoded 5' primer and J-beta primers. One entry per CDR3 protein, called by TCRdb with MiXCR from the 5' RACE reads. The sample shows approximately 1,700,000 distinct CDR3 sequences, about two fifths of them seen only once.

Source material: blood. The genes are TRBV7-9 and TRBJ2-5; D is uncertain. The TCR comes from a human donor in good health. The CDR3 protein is CASSPLGQETQYF. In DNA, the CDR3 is TGTGCCAGCAGCCCGCTAGGACAAGAGACCCAGTACTTC.